This T cell receptor (beta chain) was recorded in a study of memory CD4+ T cells and cytomegalovirus serostatus (dated by TCRdb to about 2019). For the study in its entirety: The cohort included approximately 35 healthy adults from Belgium, of whom 9 were CMV seropositive and 24 were CMV seronegative. To replicate a published TCR-based CMV serostatus classifier, the researchers sequenced the CD4+ memory TCRbeta repertoires of a Belgian cohort whose cytomegalovirus serostatus was known.

Summary of the overall study and its limitations: For CMV serostatus prediction, a median bootstrapped AUC of approximately 0.95 was reached with the original framework, and a median bootstrapped AUC of roughly 0.89 was reached with a US-trained random forest. Results were interpreted as suggesting that the CMV-associated TCR signature is largely present in the CD4+ memory repertoire. On the Belgian cohort, the classifier built on the original framework reached a median bootstrapped AUC of about 0.95, with a 95% CI of 0.76-1.00. Only CD4+CD45RO+ memory cells were sequenced, unlike the original study, which covered naive and memory CD4+ and CD8+ populations. Of around 160 previously reported CMV-associated TCRbeta sequences, over 65 appeared in the CD4+ memory repertoires, each in one to five individuals.

Details on this clone: Its antigen remains undetermined. The sample holds no much larger clone one base away, and base qualities are not on file.

V is pruned by 1 base and J by 6 bases, leaving 2 bases of the junction without a gene match. CDR1 SGHTA and CDR2 FQGNSA are derived from the germline V gene. From its cysteine to its phenylalanine, the CDR3 spans 14 amino acids. Solely the CDR3 DNA is kept, with 42 bases framed from the first base. A FACSAria II was used to sort memory CD4+ T cells, defined as single viable CD3+CD4+CD8-CD45RO+ cells. To determine CMV serostatus, a Roche Elecsys assay was used that detects serum IgG against CMV pp150, pp28, p38 and p52. After thawing, total CD4+ T cells were enriched by positive selection with CD4 magnetic microbeads. The samples came from a separate study whose specific focus was interrogating the CD4+ T cell memory repertoire. Peripheral blood mononuclear cells were isolated and cryopreserved according to standard operating procedures, and serum was kept at -80 degrees C. The staining used CD3-PerCP (BW264/56), CD4-APC (RPA-T4), CD45RO-PE (UCHT1) and CD8-Pacific Orange (3B5) antibodies, and Sytox blue was used to exclude non-viable cells.

Genomic DNA was extracted from sorted cells with the Quick-DNA Microprep Kit. TCRbeta DNA was amplified with the immunoSEQ hsTCRbeta kit following the manufacturer's protocol. An Illumina MiSeq instrument was used to sequence the TCRbeta libraries. In the authors' own workflow: Following removal of out-of-frame sequences, some 2 million distinct TCRbeta sequences were retained, with an average of about 70,000 per individual. Two values were used to score each individual: the count of some 150 previously reported CMV-associated TCRbeta sequences and the total count of productive distinct TCRbeta sequences. A beta-binomial model was reimplemented in Python, and scikit-learn random forests with default parameters were trained on US cohort data. On the Belgian cohort, classifier performance was reported as the median AUC, along with percentile confidence intervals, across 10,000 bootstrap iterations. The source is immuneACCESS, and TCRdb retained only in-frame sequences with V and J called. Part of the clones is not carried over; for the studies checked, unresolved V genes explain less than half of this, and the remainder is unexplained. V and J calls and clone size follow that table, whereas D and trimming were derived from the DNA. The sample includes approximately 53,000 clones, with roughly three quarters observed a single time. Clones ranked in the top ten supply roughly 0.71% of the sample.

This receptor was obtained from an adult in good health and CMV-seronegative. The chain links TRBV7-2 with TRBJ2-7, and 11 junctional nucleotides match TRBD1. Sequencing used memory CD4+ T cells from blood. The DNA sequence is TGTGCCAGCAGCTTAGATGGACAGGGGGCCGAGCAGTACTTC. It is translated as CASSLDGQGAEQYF. Reference TRBV7-2 and TRBJ2-7 proteins supply the regions before and after the CDR3; the full variable domain is: GAGVSQSPSNKVTEKGKDVELRCDPISGHTALYWYRQSLGQGLEFLIYFQGNSAPDKSGLPSDRFSAERTGGSVSTLTIQRTQQEDSAVYLCASSLDGQGAEQYFGPGTRLTVT.